These T cell receptor beta chains were read from a single sample in a study of beta chain features in type 1 diabetes. Here immunoSEQ multiplex PCR was the method, and the copy in TCRdb shows in-frame clones only, minus some. The sample records approximately 250,000 clones, around 16% being singletons. The sequenced material came from naive CD4+ T cells from blood. The receptor set was obtained from a young man with type 1 diabetes. Each CDR3 is given with its conserved first and last residue. The D gene is left open where the match is weak. For some rows the clone size is stated as once, few or many, or as a class when expanded; others skip it.

V gene,clone size,D gene,CDR3 length,J gene,CDR3 DNA,CDR3 protein
TRBV9,few,TRBD1,15,TRBJ2-2,TGTGCCAGCAGCGTGAGACAGGGGGGCACCGGGGAGCTGTTTTTT,CASSVRQGGTGELFF
TRBV18,.,.,15,TRBJ1-4,TGTGCCAGCTCACCCGCCGAGACAGCGAATGAAAAACTGTTTTTT,CASSPAETANEKLFF
TRBV18,.,.,14,TRBJ1-2,TGTGCCAGCTCACCAGGACATAGCGACTATGGCTACACCTTC,CASSPGHSDYGYTF
TRBV20-1,.,.,11,TRBJ1-5,TGCAGTGCTAGACAGAGTCAGCCCCAGCATTTT,CSARQSQPQHF
TRBV7-2,few,TRBD1,14,TRBJ1-1,TGTGCCAGCAGCTTCGGACAGGCGAACACTGAAGCTTTCTTT,CASSFGQANTEAFF
TRBV28,.,TRBD1,14,TRBJ2-7,TGTGCCAGCAGTCAGAGGACAGGTGGCCACGAGCAGTACTTC,CASSQRTGGHEQYF
TRBV9,.,.,14,TRBJ1-2,TGTGCCAGCAGCGTAGCTACGACAGGCTATGGCTACACCTTC,CASSVATTGYGYTF
TRBV9,.,.,14,TRBJ2-3,TGTGCCAGCGAGGTCGCGGCCATGGGAGATACGCAGTATTTT,CASEVAAMGDTQYF
TRBV19,.,.,16,TRBJ2-1,TGTGCCAGTAGTATAACGGGACACGGATTCAACAATGAGCAGTTCTTC,CASSITGHGFNNEQFF
TRBV6-5,.,TRBD1,14,TRBJ2-5,TGTGCCAGCAGTCGGGGGACAGGCCAAGAGACCCAGTACTTC,CASSRGTGQETQYF
TRBV18,few,.,13,TRBJ2-7,TGTGCCAGCTCACCACAGACCAGCTACGAGCAGTACTTC,CASSPQTSYEQYF
TRBV5-1,.,.,14,TRBJ1-3,TGCGCCAGCAGCTTGGATCTTGCGGAGTACACCATATATTTT,CASSLDLAEYTIYF
TRBV11-2,.,TRBD2,17,TRBJ2-3,TGTGCCAGCAGTCCCACGCCTAGCGGGAGTGGCACAGATACGCAGTATTTT,CASSPTPSGSGTDTQYF
TRBV28,.,.,12,TRBJ2-7,TGTGCCAGCAGTTTTCCGTTCGGGGAGCAGTACTTC,CASSFPFGEQYF
TRBV7-2,few,.,14,TRBJ1-1,TGTGCCAGCGCCTCGGGACAAGGTCGGACTGAAGCTTTCTTT,CASASGQGRTEAFF
TRBV29-1,few,TRBD1,13,TRBJ1-2,TGCAGCGCCGGACAGGGGGCGATCGATGGCTACACCTTC,CSAGQGAIDGYTF